Below, one T cell receptor beta chain is given with its context. Its cognate antigen is unknown. These data are taken from a study of shared clonotypes between healthy human individuals. Regarding the study as a whole: Generally, naive subsets came out with larger estimated richness than memory subsets.

Produced via immunoSEQ multiplex PCR; TCRdb's table is partial and in-frame only. The table shows about 2,500,000 clones, with just over 90% occurring only once. Germline CDR1 SGHRS, CDR2 YFSETQ. Trimming removed 5 bases from V and 8 bases from J; junction bases left unmatched: 8. The CDR3 has 13 amino acids. The source is a young man in good health. The chain employs TRBV5-1 and TRBJ1-2; 8 positions match TRBD1. Sequenced sample: naive CD4+ T cells sorted from blood. The subset is: CD45RA+ positively selected. The CDR3 nucleotides are TGCGCCAGCAGAAAGGCAGGGGGCAACGGCTACACCTTC. Encoded protein: CASRKAGGNGYTF.